The entry that follows covers one T cell receptor beta chain sequence. This record belongs to a study of blood T cell repertoires in COVID-19. Study at large: Sources were T cells, B-cell-depleted T cells, or PBMCs; the material itself was cDNA or gDNA.

Measured with immunoSEQ multiplex PCR; TCRdb has only the in-frame clones, and not every one. This sample has about 320,000 clones, with 85% found just once. This clonotype originated in a woman in her twenties or thirties who had been exposed to COVID-19. Specimen: PBMCs or T cells enriched from blood (not recorded which).

The DNA of the CDR3 is TGTGCCAGCAGCTTACTAGCGGGAGGGTGGGAGCAGTTCTTC. As protein: CASSLLAGGWEQFF. The J gene is TRBJ2-1, the V gene TRBV13, with 12 bases aligning to TRBD2. From germline, CDR1 is PRHDT and CDR2 FYEKMQ (reference sequence). The trim removed 2 bases at V and 10 bases at J, leaving 3 bases unmatched. The CDR3 runs to 14 residues. The variable domain in full, with the rest retrieved from reference TRBV13 and TRBJ2-1, is AAGVIQSPRHLIKEKRETATLKCYPIPRHDTVYWYQQGPGQDPQFLISFYEKMQSDKGSIPDRFSAQQFSDYHSELNMSSLELGDSALYFCASSLLAGGWEQFFGPGTRLTVL.